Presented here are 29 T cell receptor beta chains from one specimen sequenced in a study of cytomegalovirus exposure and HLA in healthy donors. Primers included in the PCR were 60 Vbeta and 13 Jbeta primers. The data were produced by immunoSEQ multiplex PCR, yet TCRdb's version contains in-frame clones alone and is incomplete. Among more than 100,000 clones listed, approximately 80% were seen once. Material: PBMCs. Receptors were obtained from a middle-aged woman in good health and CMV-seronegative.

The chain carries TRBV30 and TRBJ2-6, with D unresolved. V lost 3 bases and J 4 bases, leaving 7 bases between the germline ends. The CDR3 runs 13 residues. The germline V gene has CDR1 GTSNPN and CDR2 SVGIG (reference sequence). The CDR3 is CAWSPSGANVLTF. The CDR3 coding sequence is TGTGCCTGGAGCCCTTCGGGGGCCAACGTCCTGACTTTC. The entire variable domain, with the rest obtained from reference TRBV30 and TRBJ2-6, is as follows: SQTIHQWPATLVQPVGSPLSLECTVEGTSNPNLYWYRQAAGRGLQLLFYSVGIGQISSEVPQNLSASRPQDRQFILSSKKLLLSDSGFYLCAWSPSGANVLTFGAGSRLTVL.

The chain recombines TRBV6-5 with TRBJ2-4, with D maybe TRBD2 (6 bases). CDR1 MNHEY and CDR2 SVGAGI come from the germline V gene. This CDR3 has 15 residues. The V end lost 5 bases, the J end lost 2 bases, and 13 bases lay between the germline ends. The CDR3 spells CASSGEAGTKNIQYF. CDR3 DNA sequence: TGTGCCAGCAGTGGCGAGGCGGGGACCAAAAACATTCAGTACTTC.

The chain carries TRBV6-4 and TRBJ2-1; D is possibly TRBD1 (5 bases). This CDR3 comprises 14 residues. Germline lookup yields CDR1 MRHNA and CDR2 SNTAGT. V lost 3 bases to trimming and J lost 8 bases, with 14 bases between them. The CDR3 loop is CASSEGLGPDEQFF. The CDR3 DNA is TGTGCCAGCAGTGAGGGGCTAGGTCCGGATGAGCAGTTCTTC.

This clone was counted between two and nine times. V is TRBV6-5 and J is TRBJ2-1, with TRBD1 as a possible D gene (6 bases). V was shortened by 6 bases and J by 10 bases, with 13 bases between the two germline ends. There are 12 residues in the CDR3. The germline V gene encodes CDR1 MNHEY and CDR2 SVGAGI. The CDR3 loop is CASRPDRNEQFF. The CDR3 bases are TGTGCCAGCAGACCTGACAGGAACGAGCAGTTCTTC.

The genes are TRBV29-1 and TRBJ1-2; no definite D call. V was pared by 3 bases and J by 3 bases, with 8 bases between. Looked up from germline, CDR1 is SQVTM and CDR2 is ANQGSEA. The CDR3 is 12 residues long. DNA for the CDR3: TGCAGCGTTGAGGAGGGAGACTATGGCTACACCTTC. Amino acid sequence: CSVEEGDYGYTF.

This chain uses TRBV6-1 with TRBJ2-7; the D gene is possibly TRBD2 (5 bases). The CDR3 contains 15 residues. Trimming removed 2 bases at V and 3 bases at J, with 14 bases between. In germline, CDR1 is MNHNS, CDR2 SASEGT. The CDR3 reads CASSEFGSGNYEQYF. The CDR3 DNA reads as TGTGCCAGCAGTGAATTCGGGTCGGGGAACTACGAGCAGTACTTC.

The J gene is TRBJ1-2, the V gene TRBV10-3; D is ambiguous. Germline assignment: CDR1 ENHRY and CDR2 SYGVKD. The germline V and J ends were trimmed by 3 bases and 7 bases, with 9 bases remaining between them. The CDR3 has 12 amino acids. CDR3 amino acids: CAISELVGGYTF. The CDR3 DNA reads TGTGCCATCAGTGAACTAGTGGGTGGCTACACCTTC.

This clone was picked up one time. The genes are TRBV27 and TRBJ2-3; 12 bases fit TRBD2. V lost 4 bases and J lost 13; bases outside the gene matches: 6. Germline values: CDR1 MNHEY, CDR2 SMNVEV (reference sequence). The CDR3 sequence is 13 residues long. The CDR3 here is CASSSRLAGDEYF. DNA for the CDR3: TGTGCCAGCAGTTCCCGACTAGCGGGGGATGAGTATTTT.

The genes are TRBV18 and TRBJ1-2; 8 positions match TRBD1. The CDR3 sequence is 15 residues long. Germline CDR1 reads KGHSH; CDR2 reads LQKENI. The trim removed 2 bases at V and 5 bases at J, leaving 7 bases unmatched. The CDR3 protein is CASSPTGTGEYGYTF. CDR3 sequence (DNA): TGTGCCAGCTCACCAACCGGGACAGGAGAATATGGCTACACCTTC.

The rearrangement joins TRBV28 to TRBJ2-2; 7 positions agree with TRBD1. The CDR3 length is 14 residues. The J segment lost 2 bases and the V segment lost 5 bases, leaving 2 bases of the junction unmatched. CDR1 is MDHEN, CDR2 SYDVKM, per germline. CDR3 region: CASSRTGNTGELFF. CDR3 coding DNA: TGTGCCAGCAGTCGGACAGGCAACACCGGGGAGCTGTTTTTT.

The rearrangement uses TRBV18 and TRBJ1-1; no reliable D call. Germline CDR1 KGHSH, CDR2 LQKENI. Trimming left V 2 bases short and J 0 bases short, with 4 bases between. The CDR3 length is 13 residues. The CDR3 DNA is TGTGCCAGCTCACCAGACATGAACACTGAAGCTTTCTTT. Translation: CASSPDMNTEAFF.

The CDR3 DNA is TGTGCCAGCACCTCTCGGTGGGGCCGAAATGGCAATCAGCCCCAGCATTTT. Protein product: CASTSRWGRNGNQPQHF. The rearrangement joins TRBV28 to TRBJ1-5; D might be TRBD1 (5 bases). This CDR3 spans 17 amino acids. CDR1 is MDHEN, CDR2 SYDVKM, per germline. V gave up 7 bases and J gave up 2 bases, with 21 bases separating them. Full variable domain (missing parts from reference TRBV28 and TRBJ1-5): DVKVTQSSRYLVKRTGEKVFLECVQDMDHENMFWYRQDPGLGLRLIYFSYDVKMKEKGDIPEGYSVSREKKERFSLILESASTNQTSMYLCASTSRWGRNGNQPQHFGDGTRLSIL.

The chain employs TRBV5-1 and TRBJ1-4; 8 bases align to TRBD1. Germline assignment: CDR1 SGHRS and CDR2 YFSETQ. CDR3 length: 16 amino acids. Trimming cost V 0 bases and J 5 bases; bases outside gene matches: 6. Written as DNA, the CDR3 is TGCGCCAGCAGCTTGGAAGATAACAGGGGGAATGAAAAACTGTTTTTT. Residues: CASSLEDNRGNEKLFF.

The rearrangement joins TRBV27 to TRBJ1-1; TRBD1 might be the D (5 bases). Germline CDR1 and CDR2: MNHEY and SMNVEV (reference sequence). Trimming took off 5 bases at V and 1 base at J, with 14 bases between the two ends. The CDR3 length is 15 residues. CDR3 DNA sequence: TGTGCCAGCAGTCTCATAGACAGACCGAACACTGAAGCTTTCTTT. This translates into CASSLIDRPNTEAFF.

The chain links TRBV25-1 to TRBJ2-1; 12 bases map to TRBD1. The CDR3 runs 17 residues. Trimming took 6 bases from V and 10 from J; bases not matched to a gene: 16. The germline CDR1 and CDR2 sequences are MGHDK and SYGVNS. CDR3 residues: CASSVGTGGLVDGEQFF. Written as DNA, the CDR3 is TGTGCCAGCAGCGTCGGGACAGGGGGCCTAGTAGATGGCGAGCAGTTCTTC.

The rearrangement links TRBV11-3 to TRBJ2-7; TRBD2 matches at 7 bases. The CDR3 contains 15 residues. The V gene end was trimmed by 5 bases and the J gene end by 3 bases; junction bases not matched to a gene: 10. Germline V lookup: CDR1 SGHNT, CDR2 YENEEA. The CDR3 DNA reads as TGTGCCAGCAGCATTATGGGGGGGGTAGACTACGAGCAGTACTTC. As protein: CASSIMGGVDYEQYF.

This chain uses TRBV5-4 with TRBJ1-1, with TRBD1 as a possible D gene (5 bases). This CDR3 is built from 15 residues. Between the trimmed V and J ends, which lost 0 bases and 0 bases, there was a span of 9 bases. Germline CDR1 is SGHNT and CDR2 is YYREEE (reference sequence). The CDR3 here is CASSLVGGMNTEAFF. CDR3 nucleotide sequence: TGTGCCAGCAGCTTGGTGGGGGGAATGAACACTGAAGCTTTCTTT.

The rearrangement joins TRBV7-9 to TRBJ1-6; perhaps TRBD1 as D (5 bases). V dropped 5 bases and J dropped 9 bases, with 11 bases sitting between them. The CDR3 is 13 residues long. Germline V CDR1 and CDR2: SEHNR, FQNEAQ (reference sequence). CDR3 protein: CASSTQGGSPLHF. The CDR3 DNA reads TGTGCCAGCAGCACCCAGGGAGGTTCACCCCTCCACTTT.

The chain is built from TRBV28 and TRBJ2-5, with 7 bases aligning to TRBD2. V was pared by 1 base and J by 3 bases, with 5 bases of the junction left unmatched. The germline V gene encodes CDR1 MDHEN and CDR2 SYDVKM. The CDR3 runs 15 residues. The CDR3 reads CASSLSSRGEETQYF. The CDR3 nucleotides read TGTGCCAGCAGTTTATCGTCCCGGGGGGAAGAGACCCAGTACTTC.

The CDR3 DNA follows: TGTGCCAGCAGGGGGACTAGCGGGGGTGGCATTCAGTACTTC. Translating it yields CASRGTSGGGIQYF. This rearrangement joins TRBV2 to TRBJ2-4; 14 positions agree with TRBD2. Germline V gene lookup returns CDR1 SNHLY and CDR2 FYNNEI. V shed 6 bases, J shed 9 bases, and the junction held 4 bases outside the gene matches. The CDR3 consists of 14 residues.

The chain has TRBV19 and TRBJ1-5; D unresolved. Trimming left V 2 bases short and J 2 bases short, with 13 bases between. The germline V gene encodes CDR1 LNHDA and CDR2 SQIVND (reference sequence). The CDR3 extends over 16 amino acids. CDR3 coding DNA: TGTGCCAGTAGTATATCTACAGCCACACGCAATCAGCCCCAGCATTTT. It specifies CASSISTATRNQPQHF.

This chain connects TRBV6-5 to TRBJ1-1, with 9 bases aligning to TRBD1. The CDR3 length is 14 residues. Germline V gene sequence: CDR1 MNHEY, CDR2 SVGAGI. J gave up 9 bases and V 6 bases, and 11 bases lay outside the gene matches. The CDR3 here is CASSPTDRGRQAFF. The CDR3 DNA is TGTGCCAGCAGCCCTACGGACAGGGGAAGGCAAGCTTTCTTT.

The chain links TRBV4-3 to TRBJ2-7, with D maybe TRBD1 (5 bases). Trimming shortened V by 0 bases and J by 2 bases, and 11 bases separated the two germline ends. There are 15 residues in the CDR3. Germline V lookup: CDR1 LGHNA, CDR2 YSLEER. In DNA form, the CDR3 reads TGCGCCAGCAGCCAAGATAGGGCAGGGCCCTACGAGCAGTACTTC. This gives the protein CASSQDRAGPYEQYF.

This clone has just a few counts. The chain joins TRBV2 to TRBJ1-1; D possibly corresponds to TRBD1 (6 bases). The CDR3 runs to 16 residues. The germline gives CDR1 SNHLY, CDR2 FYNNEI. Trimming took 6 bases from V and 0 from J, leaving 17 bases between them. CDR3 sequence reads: CASSARTAYMNTEAFF. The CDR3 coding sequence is TGTGCCAGCAGCGCAAGGACAGCCTATATGAACACTGAAGCTTTCTTT.

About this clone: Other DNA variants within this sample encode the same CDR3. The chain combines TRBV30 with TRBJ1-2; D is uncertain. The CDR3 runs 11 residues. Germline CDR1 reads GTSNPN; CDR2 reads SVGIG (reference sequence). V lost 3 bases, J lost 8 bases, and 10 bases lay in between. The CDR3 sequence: CAWRSSRGYTF. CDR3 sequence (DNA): TGTGCCTGGAGGTCCTCTAGGGGCTACACCTTC.

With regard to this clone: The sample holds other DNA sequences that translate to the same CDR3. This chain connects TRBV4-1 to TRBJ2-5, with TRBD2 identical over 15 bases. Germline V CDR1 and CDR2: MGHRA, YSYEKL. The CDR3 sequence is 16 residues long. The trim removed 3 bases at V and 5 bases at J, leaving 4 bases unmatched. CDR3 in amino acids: CASSQDGTSGGETQYF. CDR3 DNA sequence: TGCGCCAGCAGCCAGGATGGGACTAGCGGGGGGGAGACCCAGTACTTC.

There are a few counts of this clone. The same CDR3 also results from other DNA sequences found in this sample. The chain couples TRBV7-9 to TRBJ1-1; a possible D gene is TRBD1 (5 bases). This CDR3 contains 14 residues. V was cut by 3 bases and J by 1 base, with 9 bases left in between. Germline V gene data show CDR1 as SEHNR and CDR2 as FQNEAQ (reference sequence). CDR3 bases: TGTGCCAGCAGCTTCCAGGGCTCGAACACTGAAGCTTTCTTT. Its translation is CASSFQGSNTEAFF.

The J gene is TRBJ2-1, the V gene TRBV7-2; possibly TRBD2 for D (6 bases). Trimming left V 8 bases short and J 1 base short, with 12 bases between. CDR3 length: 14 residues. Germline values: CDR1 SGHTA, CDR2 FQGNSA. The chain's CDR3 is CASLLTSSYNEQFF. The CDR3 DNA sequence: TGTGCCAGCCTACTGACTAGTTCCTACAATGAGCAGTTCTTC.

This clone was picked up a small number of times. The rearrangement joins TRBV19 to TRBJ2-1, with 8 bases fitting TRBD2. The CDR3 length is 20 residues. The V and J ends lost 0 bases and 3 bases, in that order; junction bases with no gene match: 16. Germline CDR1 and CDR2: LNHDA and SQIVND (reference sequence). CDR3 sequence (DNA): TGTGCCAGTAGTATAGATCTCGTCCCCCCACTAGCGGAGCACTACAATGAGCAGTTCTTC. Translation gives CASSIDLVPPLAEHYNEQFF.